The T cell receptor (beta chain) under discussion was sequenced for a study of CD8 T cells in ankylosing spondylitis (dated by TCRdb to 2015 to 2018). Describing the broader study: To find TCR variants linked to disease, the study profiled T cell receptor beta repertoires in ankylosing spondylitis patients and healthy donors. The full study cohort was made up of about 25 ankylosing spondylitis patients and 95 to 130 healthy donors. Peripheral blood was sampled, and synovial fluid was also collected from ankylosing spondylitis patients. Study-wide conclusions, independent of this receptor: In peripheral blood, the disease-linked clones were found at relatively low frequencies and had a CD8+ phenotype. A TCR beta motif of roughly 8 highly homologous amino acid variants appeared characteristic of blood from ankylosing spondylitis patients. The disease-linked clones were reported as significantly enriched in matched synovial fluid samples from ankylosing spondylitis patients. Some motif variants were previously reported in synovial fluid and blood of reactive arthritis patients, suggesting common disease-initiation mechanisms.

This clonotype was counted between two and nine times. Its antigen specificity is not known. The record has no base qualities; no much larger clone is one base away. Via the germline V gene, CDR1 is MGHRA and CDR2 YSYEKL. Measured from the cysteine to the phenylalanine, the CDR3 is 14 residues long. The entry retains the CDR3 DNA only, 42 bases that are in frame from base 1. V was cut back by 4 bases and J by 8 bases, leaving a gap of 15 bases between them. The data were produced on an Illumina HiSeq 2500. TCR beta libraries were prepared by quantitative 5'-RACE with molecular barcodes. From the authors' description of their analysis: To identify disease-linked TCR variants, a new computational method was used, one built on a probabilistic model of VDJ rearrangement. The public reads were reanalyzed by TCRdb: fastp trimming at Q25, MiXCR alignment, in-frame beta chains only. Here each entry gathers all rows of one CDR3 protein and keeps the most common genes and DNA. For this entry, the V and J calls and clone size follow TCRdb and not the study's own pipeline. A total of tens of thousands of distinct CDR3 sequences appear in this sample, 25% to 35% of them only once. The top ten clonotypes cover 50% to 60% of the sample.

This clonotype originated in a male donor with ankylosing spondylitis or in good health (not recorded which). Sequencing used blood, either unsorted or a sorted T cell fraction (not recorded which). The rearranged chain carries TRBV4-1 and TRBJ2-4; no D gene is confidently identified. The CDR3 region reads CASSLLSGTDIQYF. At the DNA level, the sequence is TGCGCCAGCAGCCTCCTCAGTGGAACGGACATTCAGTACTTC.